This T cell receptor (beta chain) was sequenced during a study of T cell responses to AZD1222 COVID-19 vaccine. The CDR3 runs 15 residues. The V and J ends lost 7 bases and 9 bases, in that order; junction bases with no gene match: 12. Germline V gene lookup returns CDR1 MNHEY and CDR2 SVGAGI. TCRdb's table, derived via immunoSEQ multiplex PCR, lists solely in-frame clones and lacks some. This repertoire comprises about 140,000 clones; its ten largest clones make up 2.2%. V usage is TRBV6-5 and J usage is TRBJ1-4; the match to TRBD1 covers 9 bases. The material sequenced was peripheral blood. This sequence originates from an adult in good health. CDR3 sequence (DNA): TGTGCCAGCACCGAGGGGGGGACAGGGTCGAAAAAACTGTTTTTT. The encoded protein is CASTEGGTGSKKLFF.